This entry lists 14 T cell receptor beta chains sequenced from one sample in a study of T cell responses to AZD1222 COVID-19 vaccine. Clones were read by immunoSEQ multiplex PCR, and TCRdb kept only the in-frame ones, dropping some. The profile shows over 100,000 clones, approximately 85% of them singletons. Material: peripheral blood, obtained 28 days after the second dose of the MenACWY control vaccine. These receptors all stem from an adult who received the MenACWY meningococcal vaccine as a control.

This chain links TRBV6-1 with TRBJ1-5; weak D call: TRBD1 (5 bases). CDR3 length: 16 residues. Germline V gene data show CDR1 as MNHNS and CDR2 as SASEGT. V lost 3 bases and J 0 bases, leaving 12 bases between the germline ends. The CDR3, as DNA: TGTGCCAGCAGTGAGCGCCTGGGGGGTAGCAATCAGCCCCAGCATTTT. It specifies CASSERLGGSNQPQHF.

J is TRBJ2-3 and V is TRBV7-2, with 7 bases lining up with TRBD2. This CDR3 has 15 amino acids. The V and J ends lost 5 bases and 1 base, in that order; junction bases with no gene match: 6. Germline loops: CDR1 SGHTA, CDR2 FQGNSA. The CDR3 nucleotides read TGTGCCAGCAGCCGGGCGGCGGGGGGCACAGATACGCAGTATTTT. It specifies CASSRAAGGTDTQYF.

The gene calls are TRBV5-5 and TRBJ2-5; D gene unclear. The CDR3 loop spans 12 amino acids. V was shortened by 0 bases and J by 4 bases, with 4 bases between the two germline ends. Per the germline V gene, CDR1 is SGHKS and CDR2 is YYEKEE (reference sequence). DNA of the CDR3: TGTGCCAGCAGCTTGGGTCGAGAGACCCAGTACTTC. This codes for CASSLGRETQYF.

V and J are TRBV5-1 and TRBJ2-1; 9 bases fit TRBD2. The CDR3 is made up of 15 amino acids. CDR1 is SGHRS and CDR2 is YFSETQ in the germline V gene. J lost 7 bases, V lost 3 bases, and 8 bases had no gene match. CDR3 DNA: TGCGCCAGCAGCTCAATAGCGGGAGCAAAAAATGAGCAGTTCTTC. It encodes CASSSIAGAKNEQFF.

The V gene is TRBV27, the J gene TRBJ2-7, with TRBD2 matching 9 bases. The CDR3 runs 16 residues. Germline CDR1 reads MNHEY; CDR2 reads SMNVEV (reference sequence). Trimming at V came to 2 bases and at J to 4 bases, leaving 9 bases not matched to a gene. The DNA for the CDR3 is TGTGCCAGCAGTTTACGCTCGGCTAGCGGGGCTTACGAGCAGTACTTC. Its protein is CASSLRSASGAYEQYF.

This clone showed up just once. This chain uses TRBV28 with TRBJ1-2, with D perhaps matching TRBD1 (5 bases). V lost 8 bases, J lost 5 bases, and 9 bases lay in between. Germline CDR1 reads MDHEN; CDR2 reads SYDVKM. The CDR3 length is 11 residues. The CDR3 is CASGGEYGYTF. In DNA form, the CDR3 reads TGTGCCAGCGGGGGAGAATATGGCTACACCTTC.

This clone was counted a few times. Relative to the germline gene, one junction end is altered; a read error may explain this. V gene TRBV7-7 combines with J gene TRBJ2-5; 9 bases agree with TRBD1. This CDR3 is 14 amino acids long. CDR1 is SSHAT, CDR2 FNYEAQ, per germline (reference sequence). The CDR3 nucleotides are TGTGCTAGCAGCCCCGGGACAGGGAGAGAGACCCAGTACTTC. It yields the protein CASSPGTGRETQYF.

Here the CDR3 reads CASSRRSGAFTDTQYF. In DNA form, the CDR3 reads TGTGCCAGCAGTCGCCGTAGCGGGGCCTTCACAGATACGCAGTATTTT. V usage is TRBV2 and J usage is TRBJ2-3; 8 bases agree with TRBD2. CDR3 length equals 16 residues. Trimming at V came to 5 bases and at J to 2 bases, leaving 9 bases not matched to a gene. Germline CDR1 is SNHLY and CDR2 is FYNNEI.

This clone has a handful of counts. The chain recombines TRBV29-1 with TRBJ1-2; D unresolved. V lost 7 bases and J 8 bases, leaving 17 bases between the germline ends. Germline loops: CDR1 SQVTM, CDR2 ANQGSEA. This CDR3 spans 12 amino acids. The CDR3 coding sequence is TGCAGCGCGCCGGTCTGGGGAGACGGCTACACCTTC. It codes for CSAPVWGDGYTF.

The rearrangement joins TRBV11-3 to TRBJ2-2, with 7 bases matching TRBD2. V lost 1 base to trimming and J lost 7 bases; unmatched junction nucleotides: 9. There are 16 residues in the CDR3. Germline loops: CDR1 SGHNT, CDR2 YENEEA. Here the CDR3 DNA reads TGTGCCAGCAGCTTAGGAGGGACTACCCTCGGCGGGGAGCTGTTTTTT. Amino acid sequence: CASSLGGTTLGGELFF. Full variable domain (rest looked up from reference TRBV11-3 and TRBJ2-2): EAGVVQSPRYKIIEKKQPVAFWCNPISGHNTLYWYLQNLGQGPELLIRYENEEAVDDSQLPKDRFSAERLKGVDSTLKIQPAELGDSAVYLCASSLGGTTLGGELFFGEGSRLTVL.

This chain uses TRBV19 with TRBJ2-1; 7 nucleotides agree with TRBD1. Germline CDR1 LNHDA, CDR2 SQIVND (reference sequence). With 10 bases clipped from V and 2 bases from J, the junction kept 5 bases outside the gene matches. This CDR3 comprises 13 residues. The CDR3 region has the DNA TGTGCCACTCGGACAGGTCCCTACAATGAGCAGTTCTTC. Translation gives CATRTGPYNEQFF.

The chain joins TRBV5-1 to TRBJ2-2; 8 positions match TRBD1. The V gene end was trimmed by 0 bases and the J gene end by 4 bases; junction bases not matched to a gene: 2. Germline CDR1 reads SGHRS; CDR2 reads YFSETQ. This CDR3 is 15 amino acids long. The CDR3 sequence is CASSLEGQGTGELFF. Here the CDR3 DNA reads TGCGCCAGCAGCTTGGAAGGACAGGGCACCGGGGAGCTGTTTTTT.

By share, this clone ranks as medium-sized. The chain employs TRBV7-8 and TRBJ1-2; D ambiguous. This CDR3 is 15 amino acids long. The germline V gene has CDR1 SGHVS and CDR2 FQNEAQ. Trimming left V 1 base short and J 0 bases short, with 9 bases between. DNA of the CDR3: TGTGCCAGCAGCTTAGGACTGGGGTCTAACTATGGCTACACCTTC. Protein sequence: CASSLGLGSNYGYTF.

This clone was seen only a few times. This chain links TRBV5-4 with TRBJ1-2; 9 positions agree with TRBD1. V was pared by 5 bases and J by 4 bases, with 6 bases of the junction left unmatched. The CDR3 consists of 14 residues. In germline, CDR1 is SGHNT, CDR2 YYREEE (reference sequence). The CDR3 nucleotides are TGTGCCAGCAGGGACGGGACAGGGCTCTATGGCTACACCTTC. Protein product: CASRDGTGLYGYTF.